This entry lists 15 T cell receptor beta chains sequenced from one sample in a study of T-cell reconstitution after alpha-beta-depleted transplantation in children. During its preparation, the TCRbeta library received unique molecular identifiers. In TCRdb, the PCR reads were re-called with MiXCR into one record per CDR3 protein. Here the sample spans just over 950,000 distinct CDR3 sequences, roughly 29% being singletons. Source: PBMCs, mostly from graft donor cells, taken 360 days after TCRalphabeta/CD19-depleted stem cell transplant. These receptor sequences come from a boy younger than two who had a stem cell transplant for SCID, so the T cells may come from the graft donor.

The chain carries TRBV7-9 and TRBJ2-1; D not certain. The CDR3 contains 13 residues. V lost 5 bases and J 4 bases, leaving 9 bases between the germline ends. Germline CDR1 and CDR2: SEHNR and FQNEAQ (reference sequence). CDR3: CASSQDMYNEQFF. Here the CDR3 DNA reads TGTGCCAGCAGCCAGGATATGTACAATGAGCAGTTCTTC.

The V gene is TRBV12-3 or TRBV12-4, the J gene TRBJ2-7, with 10 bases matching TRBD1. After removal of 5 bases from V and 6 bases from J, the junction contained 7 bases not matched to a gene. The CDR3 sequence is 14 residues long. The CDR3 sequence is CASSKTGTGAEQYF. CDR3 nucleotide sequence: TGTGCCAGCAGTAAGACCGGGACAGGGGCCGAGCAGTACTTC.

The rearrangement joins TRBV7-8 to TRBJ2-5; possibly TRBD2 for D (5 bases). Trimming cost V 1 base and J 2 bases, with 17 bases left between them. The germline V gene encodes CDR1 SGHVS and CDR2 FQNEAQ. The CDR3 length is 17 residues. The CDR3 DNA follows: TGTGCCAGCAGCTTAGTGGCGAAATACGGGGTGCAAGAGACCCAGTACTTC. Encoded protein: CASSLVAKYGVQETQYF.

This clonotype was counted a few times. The chain couples TRBV18 to TRBJ2-5; D not certain. This CDR3 has 17 residues. Germline V gene lookup returns CDR1 KGHSH and CDR2 LQKENI. V gave up 2 bases and J gave up 2 bases, with 18 bases separating them. The CDR3 loop reads CASSPNSSEIWQETQYF. In nucleotides, the CDR3 is TGTGCCAGCTCACCAAATAGTTCAGAGATATGGCAAGAGACCCAGTACTTC.

This clonotype was seen just once. The V and J genes are TRBV14 and TRBJ2-1; D gene uncertain. This CDR3 spans 16 amino acids. The V and J ends lost 1 base and 9 bases respectively, with 19 bases between them. Germline V gene sequence: CDR1 SGHDN, CDR2 FVKESK. For the CDR3, the DNA is TGTGCCAGCAGCCAAGTTTGGTACAGCGTTCGGTCTGAGCAGTTCTTC. This sequence encodes CASSQVWYSVRSEQFF.

The rearrangement uses TRBV19 and TRBJ2-2; D is undetermined. Germline assignment: CDR1 LNHDA and CDR2 SQIVND (reference sequence). The CDR3 runs 15 residues. Trimming removed 6 bases at V and 2 bases at J, with 13 bases between. In nucleotides, the CDR3 is TGTGCCAGTAGCCTGTTCCCTTCAAACACCGGGGAGCTGTTTTTT. Protein product: CASSLFPSNTGELFF.

The V and J genes are TRBV12-3 or TRBV12-4 and TRBJ1-5; no reliable D call. V lost 8 bases, J lost 4 bases, and 15 bases lay in between. CDR3 size: 14 residues. For the CDR3, the DNA is TGTGCCAGCCGTCTCCAGGCGCCAAATCAGCCCCAGCATTTT. This translates into CASRLQAPNQPQHF.

In nucleotides, the CDR3 is TGCAGTGCTAGCAGACAGGATATCTACGAGCAGTACTTC. Translating it yields CSASRQDIYEQYF. The rearrangement joins TRBV20-1 to TRBJ2-7; D may be TRBD1 (6 bases). Germline CDR1 reads DFQATT; CDR2 reads SNEGSKA (reference sequence). The V and J ends lost 3 bases and 3 bases respectively, with 12 bases between them. The CDR3 is 13 residues long.

This clonotype was seen a few times. The gene calls are TRBV20-1 and TRBJ1-4; D call uncertain. From germline, CDR1 is DFQATT and CDR2 SNEGSKA (reference sequence). V was clipped by 0 bases and J by 4 bases, with 3 bases between them. The CDR3 is 12 residues long. The CDR3 region is CSARDVNEKLFF. The CDR3 nucleotides read TGCAGTGCTAGAGACGTTAATGAAAAACTGTTTTTT.

This chain connects TRBV6-5 to TRBJ2-2; 11 nucleotides align to TRBD2. V shed 4 bases and J 7 bases; nucleotides not matched to a gene: 11. The CDR3 consists of 17 residues. Germline CDR1 MNHEY, CDR2 SVGAGI. The CDR3 sequence is CASSSYLAGGPRGELFF. CDR3 DNA sequence: TGTGCCAGCAGTTCATACTTAGCGGGGGGGCCTCGCGGGGAGCTGTTTTTT.

Ten or more counts support this clonotype. The rearrangement uses TRBV5-1 and TRBJ2-3, with 7 positions matching TRBD2. With 5 bases clipped from V and 2 bases from J, the junction kept 5 bases outside the gene matches. CDR1 SGHRS and CDR2 YFSETQ come from the germline V gene. This CDR3 spans 14 amino acids. In DNA form, the CDR3 reads TGCGCCAGCAGGCGGGAGACATCCACAGATACGCAGTATTTT. Its translation: CASRRETSTDTQYF.

On this clonotype itself: Given a much more abundant clone one base away, this may be a read error. Since the CDR3 does not end with the conserved phenylalanine or tryptophan, this likely comes from a read error. The chain is built from TRBV28 and TRBJ1-1, with TRBD1 as a possible D gene (6 bases). V dropped 5 bases and J dropped 1 base, with 14 bases sitting between them. CDR3 size: 15 residues. Germline V gives CDR1 MDHEN, CDR2 SYDVKM. The CDR3 bases are TGTGCCAGCAGTCTCTTCGACAGGTCGAACACTGAAGCTTTCTCT. This sequence encodes CASSLFDRSNTEAFS.

V and J are TRBV5-1 and TRBJ2-3, with 16 nucleotides matching TRBD2. The CDR3 spans 18 residues. Trimming at V came to 4 bases and at J to 4 bases, leaving 9 bases not matched to a gene. Germline values: CDR1 SGHRS, CDR2 YFSETQ. The CDR3 loop reads CASSLGLAGGRRADTQYF. The CDR3 DNA sequence: TGCGCCAGCAGCCTGGGACTAGCGGGGGGGCGAAGGGCAGATACGCAGTATTTT.

The rearrangement joins TRBV24-1 to TRBJ2-1, with TRBD1 identical over 7 bases. The CDR3 runs to 14 residues. With 4 bases clipped from V and 6 bases from J, the junction kept 5 bases outside the gene matches. Germline assignment: CDR1 KGHDR and CDR2 SFDVKD. DNA for the CDR3: TGTGCCACCAGTGACCCAAGACAGGGCAATGAGCAGTTCTTC. Encoded protein: CATSDPRQGNEQFF.

The genes are TRBV6-1 and TRBJ1-5, with a possible D match to TRBD1 (6 bases). The ends were cut back, 3 bases at V and 6 bases at J, with 12 bases in the middle. The germline CDR1 and CDR2 sequences are MNHNS and SASEGT. This CDR3 is 14 amino acids long. The CDR3 DNA sequence: TGTGCCAGCAGTGACAGGGGAGGGGGTCAGCCCCAGCATTTT. It specifies CASSDRGGGQPQHF.